A single sample gave rise to the 12 T cell receptor beta chains below, sequenced in a study of T-cell reconstitution after alpha-beta-depleted transplantation in children listed by TCRdb under 2016. Read against the paper, the sample's treatment or condition label means: allogeneic hematopoietic cell transplantation with graft depleted of TCRalphabeta T cells and CD19 B cells. Receptor libraries were prepared by PCR. Sequencing relied on an Illumina HiSeq 2500. To normalize quantification of the TCRbeta repertoire, the TCR libraries were built with molecular barcoding that relied on unique molecular identifiers. TCRdb took the public reads, trimmed them with fastp at Q25, ran MiXCR for clone calling and kept in-frame beta chains. Each record represents a unique CDR3 protein, reported with the most common genes and DNA among its rows. Here the sample has some 450,000 distinct CDR3 sequences; around 46% occur a single time. In total, the top ten clones hold approximately 30% of the sample.

The sequences come from PBMCs, collected before TCRalphabeta/CD19-depleted stem cell transplant. The receptors come from a girl aged 2 to 10 with aplastic anemia, due to receive a stem cell transplant.

This clonotype showed up just a few times. The V call is TRBV12-3 or TRBV12-4, the J call TRBJ2-5, with D perhaps TRBD1 (5 bases). This CDR3 is built from 15 residues. The V and J ends lost 1 base and 4 bases respectively, with 13 bases between them. The CDR3 bases are TGTGCCAGCAGTTTAGGGCAGGGCTGGGGAGAGACCCAGTACTTC. It specifies CASSLGQGWGETQYF.

CDR3 region: CAISLGLAGPYEQYF. CDR3 coding DNA: TGTGCCATCAGCCTCGGACTAGCGGGGCCCTACGAGCAGTACTTC. This chain connects TRBV10-3 to TRBJ2-7; 12 bases are shared with TRBD2. Germline V gives CDR1 ENHRY, CDR2 SYGVKD. V gave up 6 bases and J gave up 2 bases; unmatched junction bases: 5. The CDR3 totals 15 residues.

The CDR3 bases are TGCGCCAGCAGTGATAATGGCAGGCCCTACAATGAGCAGTTCTTC. This sequence encodes CASSDNGRPYNEQFF. The rearrangement links TRBV10-1 to TRBJ2-1; D uncertain. The ends were cut back, 3 bases at V and 2 bases at J, with 11 bases in the middle. The CDR3 has 15 amino acids. Germline values: CDR1 WNHNN, CDR2 SYGVQD (reference sequence).

The rearrangement joins TRBV15 to TRBJ2-3; D unresolved. This CDR3 has 13 amino acids. Trimming removed 0 bases at V and 6 bases at J, with 7 bases between. Per germline, CDR1 LNHNV and CDR2 YYDKDF (reference sequence). The CDR3: CATSRDDGDTQYF. CDR3 DNA: TGTGCCACCAGCAGAGATGATGGGGATACGCAGTATTTT.

This sequence joins TRBV3-1 and TRBJ2-4; TRBD1 is a possible D gene (6 bases). Germline V gene lookup returns CDR1 LGHDT and CDR2 YNNKEL (reference sequence). Between the trimmed V and J ends, which lost 10 bases and 0 bases, there was a span of 22 bases. The CDR3 length is 17 residues. The CDR3 region is CATSKQTGPLAKNIQYF. In nucleotides, the CDR3 is TGTGCCACCTCCAAGCAGACAGGACCCCTAGCCAAAAACATTCAGTACTTC.

CDR3 sequence: CSARPPHTEAFF. DNA of the CDR3: TGCAGTGCTAGGCCTCCCCACACTGAAGCTTTCTTT. The chain recombines TRBV20-1 with TRBJ1-1; D remains ambiguous. Germline values: CDR1 DFQATT, CDR2 SNEGSKA (reference sequence). This CDR3 is built from 12 residues. V gave up 3 bases and J gave up 3 bases, with 8 bases separating them.

This clonotype was observed many times. This chain links TRBV7-9 with TRBJ2-7; D gene unclear. The germline gives CDR1 SEHNR, CDR2 FQNEAQ (reference sequence). The CDR3 consists of 14 residues. V was clipped by 0 bases and J by 2 bases, with 8 bases between them. The CDR3 protein is CASSLAGNPYEQYF. For the CDR3, the DNA is TGTGCCAGCAGCTTAGCGGGAAACCCCTACGAGCAGTACTTC.

This clonotype was seen ten or more times. The gene calls are TRBV12-3 or TRBV12-4 and TRBJ2-5, with a weak D call TRBD1 (6 bases). The CDR3 contains 13 residues. V was shortened by 6 bases and J by 2 bases, with 10 bases between the two germline ends. Written as DNA, the CDR3 is TGTGCCAGCAGCCAGGGGCCTCAAGAGACCCAGTACTTC. It codes for CASSQGPQETQYF.

The table lists this clonotype with a few counts. In DNA form, the CDR3 reads TGTGCCTGGACCCGATACAATGAGCAGTTCTTC. Protein product: CAWTRYNEQFF. This chain links TRBV30 with TRBJ2-1; D is uncertain. The CDR3 is made up of 11 amino acids. With 4 bases removed from V and 4 bases from J, the gap between germline ends came to 5 bases. Germline CDR1 GTSNPN, CDR2 SVGIG (reference sequence).

This clonotype is a singleton in its sample. The V and J genes are TRBV10-3 and TRBJ1-2; 7 nucleotides align to TRBD1. The CDR3 covers 11 residues. Germline V lookup: CDR1 ENHRY, CDR2 SYGVKD. With V trimmed by 10 bases and J by 5 bases, 4 bases remained unmatched. CDR3 sequence reads: CATGTAYGYTF. CDR3 in DNA: TGTGCCACCGGGACAGCTTATGGCTACACCTTC.

The J gene is TRBJ2-7, the V gene TRBV7-2, with a tentative D call TRBD1 (5 bases). There are 15 residues in the CDR3. Per germline, CDR1 SGHTA and CDR2 FQGNSA. The V end lost 1 base, the J end lost 0 bases, and 10 bases lay between the germline ends. CDR3 amino acids: CASSLVRDYSYEQYF. CDR3 DNA: TGTGCCAGCAGCTTAGTCAGGGATTACTCCTACGAGCAGTACTTC.

This clonotype has a count of ten or more. This sequence joins TRBV15 and TRBJ1-2; the D gene is possibly TRBD1 (6 bases). CDR3 length: 14 residues. V shed 5 bases and J shed 0 bases, with 10 bases lying between them. Germline CDR1 and CDR2: LNHNV and YYDKDF (reference sequence). CDR3 nucleotides: TGTGCCACCAGCCCAGACAGGTCTAACTATGGCTACACCTTC. Protein: CATSPDRSNYGYTF.